This section outlines one T cell receptor beta chain sequence together with its context. Germline lookup yields CDR1 MNHEY and CDR2 SVGAGI. Unmatched junction bases numbered 10, after V lost 6 bases and J lost 10 bases. This CDR3 is built from 14 residues. The sample is drawn from a study of cytomegalovirus exposure and HLA in healthy donors. The PCR employed 60 Vbeta primers together with 13 Jbeta primers. Methods used by the authors: Approximately 83 million unique TCR beta chains, roughly 10 million shared, were counted in a later analysis. Assay used: immunoSEQ multiplex PCR; TCRdb lists only in-frame clones, some missing. Clone size and V and J calls were adopted from that table, with D and trimming inferred from the DNA. Recorded for this sample: some 110,000 clones.

The sample taken for sequencing was PBMCs. V and J are TRBV6-5 and TRBJ1-5; TRBD1 matches at 9 bases. The clonotype originates from a man between 35 and 55 years old in good health and CMV-seronegative. In nucleotides, the CDR3 is TGTGCCAGCAGACGTACAGGGGGCTACGGACCCCAGCATTTT. Translation gives CASRRTGGYGPQHF.